This is a list of T cell receptor beta chains from one sample in a study of cytomegalovirus exposure and HLA in healthy donors. Clones were sequenced by immunoSEQ multiplex PCR, and TCRdb holds only the in-frame ones, with some missing. The table shows around 100,000 clones, with 50% to 75% occurring only once. Sequenced sample: PBMCs. The receptors derive from a man aged 25-45 years in good health and CMV-seronegative. CDR3s include the opening cysteine and the closing phenylalanine or tryptophan. The D gene is left open where the match is weak. Not every row has a clone size; where given, it reads once, few, many or a size class.

V gene,CDR3 length,clone size,D gene,J gene,CDR3 DNA,CDR3 protein
TRBV12-5,15,once,TRBD1,TRBJ2-2,TGTGCTAGTGGACGGGGACAGGGGGACTCCGGGGAGCTGTTTTTT,CASGRGQGDSGELFF
TRBV19,14,.,TRBD1,TRBJ1-2,TGTGCCAGTAGTATAGAATACAGGGGAAATGGCTACACCTTC,CASSIEYRGNGYTF
TRBV7-9,19,.,.,TRBJ2-5,TGTGCCAGCAGCTTAGTTTCAGCCGGGTTAGATGCACTTAAAGAGACCCAGTACTTC,CASSLVSAGLDALKETQYF
TRBV4-3,13,.,.,TRBJ2-7,TGCGCCAGCAGCCAAGATTTCGGCTACGAGCAGTACTTC,CASSQDFGYEQYF
TRBV13,15,.,TRBD2,TRBJ2-2,TGTGCCAGCAGCTTGCAGCGGGGGGATACCGGGGAGCTGTTTTTT,CASSLQRGDTGELFF
TRBV30,14,.,TRBD2,TRBJ2-5,TGTGCCTGGAGTGTACTAGCGGGAGGGGAGACCCAGTACTTC,CAWSVLAGGETQYF
TRBV5-1,14,.,TRBD1,TRBJ1-6,TGCGCCAGCAGCCCCGGGACAGGACTTTCACCCCTCCACTTT,CASSPGTGLSPLHF
TRBV28,16,.,TRBD1,TRBJ1-4,TGTGCCAGCAGTCCCCGTAGACAGGGGAGGGTGAAAAAACTGTTTTTT,CASSPRRQGRVKKLFF
TRBV27,15,.,.,TRBJ2-7,TGTGCCAGCAGTGCCAGACCAAGGAGCTCCTACGAGCAGTACTTC,CASSARPRSSYEQYF
TRBV28,14,.,TRBD1,TRBJ1-5,TGTGCCACCCCGGTAGGACAGGGCAATCAGCCCCAGCATTTT,CATPVGQGNQPQHF
TRBV9,16,.,.,TRBJ2-3,TGTGCCAGCAGCGTAGACTCAGGGGTTGTCGCAGATACGCAGTATTTT,CASSVDSGVVADTQYF
TRBV11-2,15,.,TRBD2,TRBJ2-3,TGTGCCAGCAGCTCAAGCGGGGGCAACACAGATACGCAGTATTTT,CASSSSGGNTDTQYF
TRBV6-6,16,few,.,TRBJ1-3,TGTGCCAGCAGTTACGTACTCGGGGGGACTGGAAACACCATATATTTT,CASSYVLGGTGNTIYF